A selection of T cell receptor beta chains follows, all from one sample in a study of shared clonotypes between healthy human individuals. Libraries were prepared by immunoSEQ multiplex PCR; TCRdb keeps only in-frame clonotypes and omits some of them. The sample contains 2 million to 2.5 million clones, roughly 94% of which appear only once. Source material: naive CD4+ T cells sorted from blood. The receptors were sampled from a man between 18 and 29 years old in good health. Both conserved end residues are part of each CDR3. Fields, in order: D gene, V gene, J gene, CDR3 protein, CDR3 DNA. The D gene is left open where the match is weak.

TRBD2	TRBV5-4	TRBJ2-1	CASSLRTSATYNEQFF	TGTGCCAGCAGCCTTAGGACTAGCGCGACCTACAATGAGCAGTTCTTC
-	TRBV28	TRBJ2-7	CASRPRVPYEQYF	TGTGCCAGCAGACCCAGAGTACCTTACGAGCAGTACTTC
-	TRBV19	TRBJ2-1	CASSIAGRSHNEQFF	TGTGCCAGTAGTATAGCTGGAAGGTCGCACAATGAGCAGTTCTTC
-	TRBV5-4	TRBJ1-2	CASSISGEVITF	TGTGCCAGCAGCATCTCAGGGGAAGTAATCACCTTC
-	TRBV6-4	TRBJ1-2	CASSDSGRNYGYTF	TGTGCCAGCAGTGACTCGGGCAGAAACTATGGCTACACCTTC
TRBD2	TRBV10-1	TRBJ2-7	CASSGLAGEQYF	TGCGCCAGCAGTGGACTAGCGGGCGAGCAGTACTTC
-	TRBV9	TRBJ2-1	CASSVSPFSNEQFF	TGTGCCAGCAGCGTCAGCCCCTTTTCGAATGAGCAGTTCTTC
-	TRBV10-3	TRBJ2-3	CAILGQSPGDTQYF	TGTGCCATCCTCGGACAGTCGCCGGGAGATACGCAGTATTTT
TRBD1	TRBV6-5	TRBJ1-5	CASSYDRGNQPQHF	TGTGCCAGCAGCTACGACAGGGGCAATCAGCCCCAGCATTTT
-	TRBV20-1	TRBJ1-1	CSAPRGSEAFF	TGCAGTGCTCCCCGAGGGAGCGAAGCTTTCTTT
TRBD1	TRBV11-3	TRBJ1-1	CASSQGGPLSGMNTEAFF	TGTGCCAGCAGCCAGGGGGGGCCCCTCAGCGGGATGAACACTGAAGCTTTCTTT
-	TRBV5-1	TRBJ1-2	CASSPGQLGGYTF	TGCGCCAGCAGCCCCGGACAGTTGGGGGGCTACACCTTC